The present entry profiles one TCR beta chain with its context. This sample was included in a study of OX40 agonist ivuxolimab in advanced cancers. Turning to the study itself: Patients received ivuxolimab, an intravenous treatment, every 2 weeks at 0.01 to 10 mg/kg. Patients enrolled in dose escalation were diagnosed with hepatocellular carcinoma, melanoma, renal cell or head and neck cancer. Prior checkpoint blockade (anti-PD-1, anti-PD-L1 or anti-CTLA-4) was permitted; under 50% had it.

Assay used: immunoSEQ multiplex PCR; TCRdb lists only in-frame clones, some missing. The table shows roughly 100,000 clones, with 95% to 97% occurring only once. V gave up 0 bases and J gave up 6 bases; unmatched junction bases: 6. CDR3 length: 15 amino acids. The germline V gene has CDR1 LGHNA and CDR2 YNFKEQ. This sample comprised CD4+ or CD8+ T cells sorted from blood, obtained in a trial of the OX40 agonist ivuxolimab. The rearrangement uses TRBV4-2 and TRBJ2-7, with 9 positions matching TRBD1. This receptor was obtained from an adult with an advanced solid tumor such as melanoma, head and neck, liver or kidney cancer. The CDR3 coding sequence is TGTGCCAGCAGCCAAGATATCCGACAGGGGGGCGAGCAGTACTTC. Translation: CASSQDIRQGGEQYF.